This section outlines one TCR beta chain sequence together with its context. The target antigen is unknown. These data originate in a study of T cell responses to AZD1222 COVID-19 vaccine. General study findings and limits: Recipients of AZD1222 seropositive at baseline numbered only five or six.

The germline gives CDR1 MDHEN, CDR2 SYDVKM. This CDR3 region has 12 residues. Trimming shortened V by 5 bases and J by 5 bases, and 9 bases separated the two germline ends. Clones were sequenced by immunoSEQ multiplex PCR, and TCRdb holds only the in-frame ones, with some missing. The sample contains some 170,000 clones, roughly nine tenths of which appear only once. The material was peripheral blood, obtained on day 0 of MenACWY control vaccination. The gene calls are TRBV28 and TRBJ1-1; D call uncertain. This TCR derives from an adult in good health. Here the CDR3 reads CASSVDRTEAFF. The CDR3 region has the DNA TGTGCCAGCAGTGTCGACCGTACTGAAGCTTTCTTT.